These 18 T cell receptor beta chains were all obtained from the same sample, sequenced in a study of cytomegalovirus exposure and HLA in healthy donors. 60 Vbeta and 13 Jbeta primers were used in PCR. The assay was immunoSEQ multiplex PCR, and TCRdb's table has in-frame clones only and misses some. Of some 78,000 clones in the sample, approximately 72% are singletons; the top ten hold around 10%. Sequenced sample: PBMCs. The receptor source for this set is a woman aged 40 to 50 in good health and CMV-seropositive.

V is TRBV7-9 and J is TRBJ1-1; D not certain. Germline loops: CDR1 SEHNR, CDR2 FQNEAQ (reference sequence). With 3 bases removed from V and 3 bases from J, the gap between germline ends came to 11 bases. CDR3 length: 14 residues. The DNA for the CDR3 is TGTGCCAGCAGCTTGGACCGGGATTACACTGAAGCTTTCTTT. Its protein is CASSLDRDYTEAFF.

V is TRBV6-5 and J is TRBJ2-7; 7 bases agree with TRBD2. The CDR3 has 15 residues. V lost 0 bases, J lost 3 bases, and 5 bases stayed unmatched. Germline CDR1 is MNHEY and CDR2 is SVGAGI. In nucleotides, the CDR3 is TGTGCCAGCAGTTACTCCTTAGCGGGCGACTACGAGCAGTACTTC. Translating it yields CASSYSLAGDYEQYF.

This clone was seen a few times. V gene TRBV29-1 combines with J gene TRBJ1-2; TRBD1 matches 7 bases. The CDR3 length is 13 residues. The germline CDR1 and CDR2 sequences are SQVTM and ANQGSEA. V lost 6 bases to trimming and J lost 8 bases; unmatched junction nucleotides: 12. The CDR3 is CSVDPGTASGYTF. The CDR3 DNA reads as TGCAGCGTGGATCCCGGGACAGCGAGCGGCTACACCTTC.

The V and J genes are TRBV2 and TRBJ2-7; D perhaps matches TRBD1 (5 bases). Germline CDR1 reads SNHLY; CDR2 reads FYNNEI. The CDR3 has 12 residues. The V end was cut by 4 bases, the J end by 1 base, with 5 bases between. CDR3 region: CASSGQSYEQYF. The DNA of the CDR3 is TGTGCCAGCAGTGGACAGTCCTACGAGCAGTACTTC.

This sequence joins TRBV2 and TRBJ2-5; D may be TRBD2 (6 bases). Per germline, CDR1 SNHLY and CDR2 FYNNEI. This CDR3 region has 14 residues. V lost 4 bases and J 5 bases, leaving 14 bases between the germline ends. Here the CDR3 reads CASSGSRGGETQYF. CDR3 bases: TGTGCCAGCAGTGGTTCGCGGGGCGGGGAGACCCAGTACTTC.

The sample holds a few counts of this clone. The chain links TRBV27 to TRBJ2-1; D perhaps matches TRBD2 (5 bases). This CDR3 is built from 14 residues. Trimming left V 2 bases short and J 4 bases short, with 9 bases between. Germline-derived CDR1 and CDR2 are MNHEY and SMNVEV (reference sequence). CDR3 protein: CASSLGGVYNEQFF. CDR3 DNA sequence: TGTGCCAGCAGTTTAGGAGGAGTTTACAATGAGCAGTTCTTC.

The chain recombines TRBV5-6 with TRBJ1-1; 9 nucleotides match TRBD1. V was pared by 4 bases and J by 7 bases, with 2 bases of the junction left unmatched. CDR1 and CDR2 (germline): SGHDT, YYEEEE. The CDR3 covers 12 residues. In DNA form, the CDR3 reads TGTGCCAGCAGCCGGGACAGGGATGAAGCTTTCTTT. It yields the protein CASSRDRDEAFF.

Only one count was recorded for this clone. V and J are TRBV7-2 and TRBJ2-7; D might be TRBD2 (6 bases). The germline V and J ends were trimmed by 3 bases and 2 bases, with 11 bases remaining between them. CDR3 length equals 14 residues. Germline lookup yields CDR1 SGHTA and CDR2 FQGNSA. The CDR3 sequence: CASSFLANTYEQYF. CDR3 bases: TGTGCCAGCAGCTTCCTAGCGAACACCTACGAGCAGTACTTC.

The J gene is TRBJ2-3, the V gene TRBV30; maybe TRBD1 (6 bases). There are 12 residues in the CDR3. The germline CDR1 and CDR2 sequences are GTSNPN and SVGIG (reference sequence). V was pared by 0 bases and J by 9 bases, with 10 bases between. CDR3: CAWSVFGGTQYF. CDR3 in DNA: TGTGCCTGGAGTGTTTTTGGGGGCACGCAGTATTTT.

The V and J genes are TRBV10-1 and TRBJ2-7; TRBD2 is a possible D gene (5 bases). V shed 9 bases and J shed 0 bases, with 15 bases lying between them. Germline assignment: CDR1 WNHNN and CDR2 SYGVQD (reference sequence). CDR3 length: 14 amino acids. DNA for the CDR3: TGCGCCAGTCGGGGAGCTGACGACTCCTACGAGCAGTACTTC. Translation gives CASRGADDSYEQYF.

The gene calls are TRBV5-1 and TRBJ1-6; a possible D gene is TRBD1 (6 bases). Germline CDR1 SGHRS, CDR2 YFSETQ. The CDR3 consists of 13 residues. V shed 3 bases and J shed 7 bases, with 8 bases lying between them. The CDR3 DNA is TGCGCCAGCAGCTCCGACAGGAATTCACCCCTCCACTTT. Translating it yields CASSSDRNSPLHF.

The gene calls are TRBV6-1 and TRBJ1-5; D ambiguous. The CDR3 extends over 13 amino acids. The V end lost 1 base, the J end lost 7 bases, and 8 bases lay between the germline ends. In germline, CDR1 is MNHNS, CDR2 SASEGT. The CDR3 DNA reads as TGTGCCAGCAGTGAAGTGGGGAGACAGCCCCAGCATTTT. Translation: CASSEVGRQPQHF.

The CDR3 reads CAWSVQGGGQPQHF. The CDR3 DNA reads TGTGCCTGGAGTGTACAGGGGGGAGGACAGCCCCAGCATTTT. V is TRBV30 and J is TRBJ1-5, with 8 bases aligning to TRBD1. This CDR3 comprises 14 residues. Germline V CDR1 and CDR2: GTSNPN, SVGIG (reference sequence). The junction had 5 bases not matched to a gene; V was cut back by 0 bases and J by 7 bases.

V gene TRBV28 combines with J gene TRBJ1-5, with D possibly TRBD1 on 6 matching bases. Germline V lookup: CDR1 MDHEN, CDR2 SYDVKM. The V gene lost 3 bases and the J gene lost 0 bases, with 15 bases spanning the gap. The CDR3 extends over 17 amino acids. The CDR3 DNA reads TGTGCCAGCAGTTTTAGGACAGAGACAATTAGCAATCAGCCCCAGCATTTT. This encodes CASSFRTETISNQPQHF.

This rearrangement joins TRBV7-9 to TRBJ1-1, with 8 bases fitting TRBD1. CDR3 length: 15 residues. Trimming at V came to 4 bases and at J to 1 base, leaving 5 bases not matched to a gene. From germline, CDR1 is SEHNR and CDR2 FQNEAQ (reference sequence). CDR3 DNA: TGTGCCAGCAGCTCAGGGGGCTGGTCGAACACTGAAGCTTTCTTT. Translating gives CASSSGGWSNTEAFF.

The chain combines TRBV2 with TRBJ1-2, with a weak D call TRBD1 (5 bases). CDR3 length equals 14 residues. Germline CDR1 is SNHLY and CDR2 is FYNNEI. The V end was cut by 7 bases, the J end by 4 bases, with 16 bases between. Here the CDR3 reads CASILGQNFYGYTF. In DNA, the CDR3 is TGTGCCAGCATCCTGGGGCAGAATTTCTATGGCTACACCTTC.

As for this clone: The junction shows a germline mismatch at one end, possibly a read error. The CDR3 DNA follows: TGTGCCAGCAGTTACTCCGGGGGGAGCTATGGCTACCCCTTC. Residues: CASSYSGGSYGYPF. V and J are TRBV6-5 and TRBJ1-2; D is possibly TRBD1 (5 bases). This CDR3 has 14 residues. The V gene's germline CDR1 is MNHEY and CDR2 SVGAGI.

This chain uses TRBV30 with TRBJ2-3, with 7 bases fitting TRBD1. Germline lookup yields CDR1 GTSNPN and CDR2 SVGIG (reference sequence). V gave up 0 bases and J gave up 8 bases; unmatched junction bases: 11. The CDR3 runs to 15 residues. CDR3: CAWSVKGAPKGTQYF. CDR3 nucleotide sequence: TGTGCCTGGAGTGTCAAGGGGGCACCGAAAGGTACGCAGTATTTT. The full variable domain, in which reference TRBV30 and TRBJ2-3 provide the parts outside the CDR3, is SQTIHQWPATLVQPVGSPLSLECTVEGTSNPNLYWYRQAAGRGLQLLFYSVGIGQISSEVPQNLSASRPQDRQFILSSKKLLLSDSGFYLCAWSVKGAPKGTQYFGPGTRLTVL.